The T cell receptor beta chain described here comes from a study of CD8+ T cells in alopecia areata. In regard to this clone: The antigen is not known.

Trimming at V came to 0 bases and at J to 2 bases, leaving 6 bases not matched to a gene. In germline, CDR1 is KGHSH, CDR2 LQKENI. There are 17 residues in the CDR3. Treatment reported: oral pan-JAK inhibitor, 5-10 mg twice daily. Extracted from the samples, RNA was reverse transcribed into cDNA to serve as the sequencing template. Clones were sequenced by immunoSEQ multiplex PCR, and TCRdb holds only the in-frame ones, with some missing. The data contain hundreds of thousands of clones, roughly two fifths of them singletons. Regarding the study as a whole: Lesional scalp, especially alopecia totalis/universalis, showed higher clonality than normal scalp. Under tofacitinib, fewer expanded CD8+ clones appeared among the top 100 scalp clones.

J is TRBJ1-5 and V is TRBV18, with TRBD1 matching over 8 bases. The TCR originated in a human donor with alopecia areata. The specimen comprised CD4+ T cells sorted from blood, sampled at approximately week 31, from a patient treated with tofacitinib. The CDR3 DNA reads as TGTGCCAGCTCACCACCGCAGGGGGCTGGCGGCAATCAGCCCCAGCATTTT. Translating gives CASSPPQGAGGNQPQHF.